The present entry profiles one T cell receptor (beta chain) with its context. V was cut by 0 bases and J by 9 bases, with 15 bases left in between. CDR3 size: 16 residues. Germline lookup yields CDR1 MNHNS and CDR2 SASEGT. This entry comes from a study of blood T cell repertoires in COVID-19. Only in-frame clones appear in the TCRdb table, and some are missing; sequencing was by immunoSEQ multiplex PCR. The repertoire holds a few hundred thousand clones, with roughly nine tenths as singletons. The chain recombines TRBV6-1 with TRBJ1-6, with D possibly matching TRBD1 (6 bases). The receptor's source is a woman in her twenties or thirties who had recovered from COVID-19. Sequenced input: PBMCs or T cells enriched from blood (not recorded which). CDR3 loop: CASSEAGAGVRSPLHF. The CDR3, as DNA: TGTGCCAGCAGTGAAGCCGGGGCAGGGGTTCGTTCACCCCTCCACTTT.